Below, one T cell receptor (beta chain) is given with its context. Its antigen is currently unknown. These data belong to a study of CD4 T cells in relation to SARS-CoV-2 and coronaviruses. Turning to the study itself: Controls used an HIV-1 Nef peptide pool or no peptide.

The CDR3 has 16 residues. Trimming removed 0 bases from V and 3 bases from J, with 11 bases in between. Germline V gene sequence: CDR1 LGHNA, CDR2 YNFKEQ. Produced via immunoSEQ multiplex PCR; TCRdb's table is partial and in-frame only. The sample contains tens of thousands of clones, 72% of which appear only once. Study results and caveats: This crossreactivity analysis covered spike protein alone, no other viral proteins.

Unexposed donor CD4+ T cells date from about 2011-2019, before the COVID-19 pandemic. After 10 to 11 days of culture, CD4+ T cells were isolated. Unexposed-donor CD4+ T cells were probed with SARS-CoV-2 S/N and four cold-coronavirus spikes, cells permitting. Each well had a few million PBMCs in around 5.3% human AB serum with IL-2. Sample: CD4+ T cells from PBMCs, cultured in vitro. V and J are TRBV4-2 and TRBJ2-2; tentatively, D is TRBD1 (6 bases). The clonotype comes from a human donor in good health. The CDR3 region has the DNA TGTGCCAGCAGCCAAGATGGGCAGGGGTACACCGGGGAGCTGTTTTTT. This translates into CASSQDGQGYTGELFF.